This entry lists 13 T cell receptor beta chains sequenced from one sample in a study of CD8 T cells in Susac syndrome. Reverse transcription of about 0.45 to 1 ug RNA was carried out with random hexamers. TCRdb reprocessed the immunoSEQ multiplex PCR reads with MiXCR, giving one entry per CDR3 protein. The top ten hold 0.21% of the sample, which has about 300,000 distinct CDR3 sequences, approximately 85% seen once. The sequencing sample was made of CD8+ T cells from PBMCs. Receptors were obtained from a human donor with multiple sclerosis.

The J gene is TRBJ1-2, the V gene TRBV29-1; D remains unclear. The CDR3 runs 13 residues. Germline CDR1 reads SQVTM; CDR2 reads ANQGSEA. V gave up 4 bases and J gave up 0 bases, with 9 bases separating them. The DNA for the CDR3 is TGCAGCGTTGTACAGCGAACTAACTATGGCTACACCTTC. Amino acid sequence: CSVVQRTNYGYTF. Full variable domain (remainder filled in from reference TRBV29-1 and TRBJ1-2): SAVISQKPSRDICQRGTSLTIQCQVDSQVTMMFWYRQQPGQSLTLIATANQGSEATYESGFVIDKFPISRPNLTFSTLTVSNMSPEDSSIYLCSVVQRTNYGYTFGSGTRLTVV.

This clonotype was counted only a few times. This chain's CDR3 is CASTTGGTEAFF. The CDR3 nucleotides read TGTGCCAGTACTACAGGGGGCACTGAAGCTTTCTTT. The genes are TRBV19 and TRBJ1-1; TRBD1 agrees at 8 bases. The V gene's germline CDR1 is LNHDA and CDR2 SQIVND (reference sequence). The CDR3 runs to 12 residues. Trimming took 7 bases from V and 4 from J; bases not matched to a gene: 2.

The chain combines TRBV4-3 with TRBJ2-1, with D possibly TRBD2 on 5 matching bases. V lost 0 bases to trimming and J lost 8 bases, with 17 bases between them. The CDR3 runs 16 residues. CDR1 is LGHNA, CDR2 YSLEER, per germline. The CDR3 nucleotides are TGCGCCAGCAGCCAAGAGGAGCGGCGCGAGATCGATGAGCAGTTCTTC. The encoded protein is CASSQEERREIDEQFF.

The chain uses TRBV10-3 and TRBJ2-2, with 7 bases matching TRBD2. The germline gives CDR1 ENHRY, CDR2 SYGVKD. The trim removed 3 bases at V and 6 bases at J, leaving 7 bases unmatched. The CDR3 extends over 15 amino acids. The CDR3 DNA reads TGTGCCATCAGTGACCCTGGGACTATCCCCGGGGAGCTGTTTTTT. The encoded protein is CAISDPGTIPGELFF.

V gene TRBV6-1 combines with J gene TRBJ2-6, with D possibly matching TRBD1 (6 bases). The CDR3 has 17 residues. Trimming left V 8 bases short and J 0 bases short, with 17 bases between. The V gene's germline CDR1 is MNHNS and CDR2 SASEGT. The CDR3 DNA reads TGTGCCAGCCTCGACAGGTTCGACTTCTCTGGGGCCAACGTCCTGACTTTC. It specifies CASLDRFDFSGANVLTF.

V is TRBV7-9 and J is TRBJ2-7; no firm D call. CDR3 size: 16 residues. Trimming left V 5 bases short and J 2 bases short, with 19 bases between. The germline gives CDR1 SEHNR, CDR2 FQNEAQ (reference sequence). The CDR3 region is CASSRRGESRPYEQYF. In DNA, the CDR3 is TGTGCCAGCAGCCGGCGTGGCGAATCTCGCCCCTACGAGCAGTACTTC.

The table lists this clonotype with a count of one. The V and J genes are TRBV28 and TRBJ2-5, with TRBD1 matching over 7 bases. The germline gives CDR1 MDHEN, CDR2 SYDVKM. This CDR3 comprises 14 residues. V was pared by 6 bases and J by 5 bases, with 9 bases of the junction left unmatched. This CDR3 is CASRYRGSWETQYF. CDR3 coding DNA: TGTGCCAGCAGGTACAGGGGATCGTGGGAGACCCAGTACTTC.

Only one count was recorded for this clonotype. The chain combines TRBV6-5 with TRBJ2-5; TRBD2 agrees at 8 bases. The CDR3 extends over 14 amino acids. Per the germline V gene, CDR1 is MNHEY and CDR2 is SVGAGI. Unmatched junction bases numbered 5, after V lost 6 bases and J lost 2 bases. The CDR3 protein is CASRRGGRQETQYF. In DNA form, the CDR3 reads TGTGCCAGCAGGCGCGGGGGGCGGCAAGAGACCCAGTACTTC.

The rearrangement uses TRBV7-9 and TRBJ2-7; TRBD1 agrees at 7 bases. Looked up from germline, CDR1 is SEHNR and CDR2 is FQNEAQ (reference sequence). CDR3 length: 14 residues. V gave up 4 bases and J gave up 0 bases; unmatched junction bases: 3. The CDR3 is CASSSWDSSYEQYF. The CDR3 DNA reads as TGTGCCAGCAGCTCATGGGACAGCTCCTACGAGCAGTACTTC.

The chain is built from TRBV6-5 and TRBJ2-1, with 7 bases that match TRBD2. The CDR3 has 18 residues. Trimming removed 0 bases from V and 8 bases from J; junction bases left unmatched: 16. CDR1 is MNHEY, CDR2 SVGAGI, per germline. The DNA for the CDR3 is TGTGCCAGCAGTTACTCGGGCGGGAGTAGGGCCCTCGGGGATGAGCAGTTCTTC. It yields the protein CASSYSGGSRALGDEQFF.

The gene calls are TRBV28 and TRBJ1-1; TRBD1 might be the D (5 bases). Germline assignment: CDR1 MDHEN and CDR2 SYDVKM. The V and J ends lost 6 bases and 8 bases respectively, with 19 bases between them. This CDR3 spans 14 amino acids. CDR3: CASSPRDSLYEAFF. In nucleotides, the CDR3 is TGTGCCAGCAGCCCTCGAGACAGCCTATACGAAGCTTTCTTT.

This clonotype appeared a single time. CDR3 residues: CASSLAGLAEDNEQFF. The DNA for the CDR3 is TGTGCCAGCAGCTTAGCGGGACTAGCGGAAGACAATGAGCAGTTCTTC. The chain employs TRBV7-8 and TRBJ2-1; 11 bases align to TRBD2. With 0 bases clipped from V and 5 bases from J, the junction kept 3 bases outside the gene matches. CDR1 SGHVS and CDR2 FQNEAQ come from the germline V gene. The CDR3 runs 16 residues.

The V gene is TRBV9, the J gene TRBJ1-6, with 11 bases lining up with TRBD1. The CDR3 consists of 14 residues. CDR1 and CDR2 from the germline V gene are SGDLS and YYNGEE. Trimming at V came to 3 bases and at J to 9 bases, leaving 2 bases not matched to a gene. The CDR3 protein is CASSDGTGGSPLHF. DNA of the CDR3: TGTGCCAGCAGCGACGGGACAGGGGGTTCACCCCTCCACTTT.